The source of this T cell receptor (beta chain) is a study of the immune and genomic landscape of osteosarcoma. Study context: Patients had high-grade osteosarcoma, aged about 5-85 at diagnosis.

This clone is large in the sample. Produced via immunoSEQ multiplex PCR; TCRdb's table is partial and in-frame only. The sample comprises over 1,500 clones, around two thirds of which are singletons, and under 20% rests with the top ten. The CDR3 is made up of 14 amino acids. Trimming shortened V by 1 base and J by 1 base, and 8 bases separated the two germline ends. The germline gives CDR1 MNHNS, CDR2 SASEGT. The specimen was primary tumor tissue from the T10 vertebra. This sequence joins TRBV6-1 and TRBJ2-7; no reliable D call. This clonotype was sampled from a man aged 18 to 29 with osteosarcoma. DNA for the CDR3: TGTGCCAGCAGTGAAGGGATTTTATCCTACGAGCAGTACTTC. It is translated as CASSEGILSYEQYF.